This T cell receptor beta chain was sequenced for a study of cytomegalovirus exposure and HLA in healthy donors. PCR employed 60 Vbeta and 13 Jbeta primers. The method was immunoSEQ multiplex PCR; TCRdb's version includes in-frame clones alone and lacks a portion of them. Among about 95,000 clones listed, about 86% were seen once. V lost 0 bases, J lost 1 base, and 8 bases lay in between. This CDR3 has 15 residues. Per the germline V gene, CDR1 is MNHEY and CDR2 is SMNVEV (reference sequence). Study outcomes and limitations: Rarity marked most TCR sequences, yet some public TCRs occurred in many donors. Some V segments could not be told apart, so they were left out, TRBV6-2 and TRBV6-3 among them.

This clone is a singleton in its sample. Its antigen is unidentified. This clonotype was sampled from a woman in her 70s in good health and CMV-seropositive. V is TRBV27 and J is TRBJ2-3, with D perhaps TRBD2 (5 bases). The sample consisted of PBMCs. This chain's CDR3 is CASSLSNGGTDTQYF. The CDR3 bases are TGTGCCAGCAGTTTATCGAACGGGGGCACAGATACGCAGTATTTT.